A single sample is the source of the 19 T cell receptor beta chains below, sequenced in a study of Graves' ophthalmopathy and Graves' hyperthyroidism. Amplified material comprised TCR beta CDR3 regions derived from RNA transcripts. An opening RT-PCR round employed HTBI primers and preceded a second-round multiplex PCR. TCRdb processed the multiplex PCR reads anew with MiXCR; each CDR3 protein has one entry. Of 900,000 to 1,200,000 distinct CDR3 sequences in the sample, about two fifths were seen once. The sample was peripheral blood or thyroid tissue (not recorded which). These receptors were obtained from an adult man with Graves' hyperthyroidism.

Details on this clonotype: An end of the junction differs from the germline gene, which may be a read error. The CDR3 reads CASSLTGIKVYEQYF. DNA for the CDR3: TGTGCCAGCAGTCTTACCGGGATCAAGGTTTACGAGCAGTACTTC. The V call is TRBV10-3, the J call TRBJ2-7, with D tentatively TRBD2 (5 bases). The germline CDR1 and CDR2 sequences are ENHRY and SYGVKD. The CDR3 runs 15 residues.

To note about this clonotype: One junction end disagrees with the germline gene, perhaps due to a read error. The rearrangement uses TRBV6-4 and TRBJ2-5; D might be TRBD1 (6 bases). In germline, CDR1 is MRHNA, CDR2 SNTAGT. The CDR3 extends over 15 amino acids. Here the CDR3 reads CAISDVGGPQETQYF. The CDR3, as DNA: TGTGCCATCAGTGACGTAGGGGGACCTCAAGAGACCCAGTACTTC.

Concerning this clonotype: This could be a read error, since a much larger clone is one nucleotide away. The chain is built from TRBV2 and TRBJ2-6; TRBD1 is a possible D gene (5 bases). Germline V gene data show CDR1 as SNHLY and CDR2 as FYNNEI. The CDR3 covers 14 residues. CDR3: CASKGETGTNVLTF. As DNA, the CDR3 is TGTGCCAGCAAAGGGGAAACTGGGACCAACGTCCTGACTTTC.

In regard to this clonotype: A read error may be the cause here, since a much bigger clone is one base away. J is TRBJ1-1 and V is TRBV5-1; a possible D gene is TRBD1 (5 bases). There are 14 residues in the CDR3. Per germline, CDR1 SGHRS and CDR2 YFSETQ. Trimming removed 3 bases from V and 5 bases from J, with 14 bases in between. The CDR3 region has the DNA TGCGCCAGCAGCTCGACAGCGGTGAGGACTGAAGCTTTCTTT. Encoded protein: CASSSTAVRTEAFF.

The chain recombines TRBV29-1 with TRBJ1-1; possible D gene TRBD1, 5 bases. The V gene's germline CDR1 is SQVTM and CDR2 ANQGSEA. V was clipped by 2 bases and J by 2 bases, with 12 bases between them. The CDR3 is 14 residues long. The CDR3 protein is CSVELGGPNTEAFF. The CDR3 DNA follows: TGCAGCGTTGAACTGGGGGGACCAAACACTGAAGCTTTCTTT.

This clonotype was observed many times. CDR3 nucleotide sequence: TGCAGTGCTAGAGACCTAATGGGGGAGACCCAGTACTTC. Its translation: CSARDLMGETQYF. This chain joins TRBV20-1 and TRBJ2-5; D not certain. The length of the CDR3 is 13 residues. Looked up from germline, CDR1 is DFQATT and CDR2 is SNEGSKA (reference sequence). V lost 0 bases and J 5 bases, leaving 10 bases between the germline ends.

The chain has TRBV12-3 or TRBV12-4 and TRBJ1-1, with 9 bases aligning to TRBD1. Germline trimming cut 6 bases from V and 10 bases from J; bases unmatched to any gene: 9. This CDR3 is built from 13 residues. As DNA, the CDR3 is TGTGCCAGCAGATCAAAGGGACAGGGTGCAGCTTTCTTT. Translated: CASRSKGQGAAFF.

The chain carries TRBV4-3 and TRBJ2-5; D ambiguous. The CDR3 is 15 amino acids. Germline assignment: CDR1 LGHNA and CDR2 YSLEER. Trimming took off 1 base at V and 1 base at J, with 10 bases between the two ends. CDR3 nucleotide sequence: TGCGCCAGCAGCCAAGCTATGGGGTTCCAAGAGACCCAGTACTTC. The encoded protein is CASSQAMGFQETQYF.

This clonotype was detected ten times or more. The chain uses TRBV7-6 and TRBJ2-7; weak D call: TRBD1 (6 bases). CDR1 is SGHVS, CDR2 FNYEAQ, per germline. The CDR3 extends over 13 amino acids. The ends were cut back, 5 bases at V and 5 bases at J, with 13 bases in the middle. The CDR3 sequence is CASSADSRNEQYF. The CDR3 region has the DNA TGTGCCAGCAGCGCGGACAGCCGGAACGAGCAGTACTTC.

This clonotype has a count of ten or more. V and J are TRBV14 and TRBJ2-5; D is tentatively TRBD1 or TRBD2 (5 bases each). CDR3 length: 11 amino acids. Germline assignment: CDR1 SGHDN and CDR2 FVKESK. Trimming took 3 bases from V and 6 from J, leaving 5 bases between them. The CDR3 spells CASSQGQTQYF. CDR3 sequence (DNA): TGTGCCAGCAGCCAGGGACAGACCCAGTACTTC.

The V gene is TRBV29-1, the J gene TRBJ1-1; a possible D gene is TRBD1 (6 bases). V was trimmed by 5 bases and J by 0 bases, leaving 16 bases between them. The CDR3 consists of 15 residues. CDR1 and CDR2 (germline): SQVTM, ANQGSEA. The CDR3 region is CSVYLLEGVNTEAFF. In DNA, the CDR3 is TGCAGCGTTTACCTCTTGGAGGGGGTGAACACTGAAGCTTTCTTT. Drawing the rest from reference TRBV29-1 and TRBJ1-1, the complete variable domain is SAVISQKPSRDICQRGTSLTIQCQVDSQVTMMFWYRQQPGQSLTLIATANQGSEATYESGFVIDKFPISRPNLTFSTLTVSNMSPEDSSIYLCSVYLLEGVNTEAFFGQGTRLTVV.

This clonotype was picked up many times. The chain links TRBV15 to TRBJ1-5; no firm D call. Germline CDR1 LNHNV, CDR2 YYDKDF (reference sequence). The CDR3 consists of 15 residues. V lost 6 bases to trimming and J lost 2 bases, with 14 bases between them. CDR3 bases: TGTGCCACCAGAGAAGGCGCAGAGCGCAATCAGCCCCAGCATTTT. It codes for CATREGAERNQPQHF.

This clonotype occurred many times. The rearrangement joins TRBV7-8 to TRBJ2-5; the match to TRBD2 covers 9 bases. The CDR3 runs 17 residues. J gave up 2 bases and V 1 base, and 8 bases lay outside the gene matches. CDR1 SGHVS and CDR2 FQNEAQ come from the germline V gene. The CDR3 reads CASSLELGLAGQETQYF. In DNA, the CDR3 is TGTGCCAGCAGCTTAGAGCTGGGGCTAGCGGGGCAAGAGACCCAGTACTTC.

This clonotype appeared a single time. Being one base from a much bigger clone, this may be a read error. The chain carries TRBV10-3 and TRBJ1-2, with D possibly being TRBD1 (5 bases). The CDR3 loop spans 13 amino acids. Germline CDR1 reads ENHRY; CDR2 reads SYGVKD. CDR3 amino acids: CAISESSGTGCTF. Here the CDR3 DNA reads TGTGCCATCAGTGAGTCATCAGGGACGGGCTGCACCTTC.

This clonotype was detected ten times or more. The chain couples TRBV10-3 to TRBJ1-1; D unclear. The CDR3 loop spans 13 amino acids. V lost 7 bases, J lost 4 bases, and 13 bases lay in between. Germline assignment: CDR1 ENHRY and CDR2 SYGVKD. The CDR3 reads CAITKTVSTEAFF. The CDR3 bases are TGTGCCATCACCAAAACAGTGAGCACTGAAGCTTTCTTT.

This clonotype has ten or more counts. The chain couples TRBV29-1 to TRBJ1-2; maybe TRBD1 (5 bases). The germline CDR1 and CDR2 sequences are SQVTM and ANQGSEA. V lost 2 bases and J 2 bases, leaving 12 bases between the germline ends. The length of the CDR3 is 14 residues. In nucleotides, the CDR3 is TGCAGCGTTGAATCCCGGAACAGGAACTATGGCTACACCTTC. It is translated as CSVESRNRNYGYTF.

This clonotype was seen at least ten times. The V gene is TRBV20-1, the J gene TRBJ2-2; possibly TRBD1 for D (5 bases). Germline-derived CDR1 and CDR2 are DFQATT and SNEGSKA (reference sequence). Trimming removed 1 base from V and 4 bases from J, with 10 bases in between. The CDR3 has 14 amino acids. CDR3 sequence (DNA): TGCAGTGCTAGAGGCAGGGTGGGCACCGGGGAGCTGTTTTTT. Translation: CSARGRVGTGELFF.

Only a few counts were recorded for this clonotype. The chain employs TRBV12-3 or TRBV12-4 and TRBJ1-5; no definite D call. There are 13 residues in the CDR3. The V gene lost 6 bases and the J gene lost 8 bases, with 14 bases spanning the gap. CDR3 DNA: TGTGCCAGCAGCTCCAGTGAGTTGGAGCCCCAGCATTTT. Protein product: CASSSSELEPQHF.

The J gene is TRBJ1-1, the V gene TRBV14; a weak D match, TRBD1 (6 bases). Between the trimmed V and J ends, which lost 8 bases and 5 bases, there was a span of 21 bases. The CDR3 extends over 15 amino acids. Looked up from germline, CDR1 is SGHDN and CDR2 is FVKESK. CDR3 loop: CASSPVEGGGTEAFF. The CDR3 nucleotides are TGTGCCAGCTCACCAGTCGAGGGGGGCGGTACTGAAGCTTTCTTT.